These 16 T cell receptor beta chains were sequenced from one sample in a study of blood T cell repertoires in COVID-19 (dated by TCRdb to between 2020 and 2021). The receptor library was made with the immunoSEQ multiplex PCR assay. The table comes from immuneACCESS by way of TCRdb, which keeps in-frame sequences with V and J called. Part of the clones is missing from these tables; in studies checked, under half for an unresolved V gene and the rest for unknown reasons. The table for this sample lists some 60,000 clones; roughly 92% of them were counted only once. In total, the top ten clones hold roughly 5.2% of the sample. The specimen was peripheral blood. The receptors were gathered from a human donor in a cohort sampled during active COVID-19.

The chain is built from TRBV29-1 and TRBJ1-5, with 8 bases that match TRBD1. Per the germline V gene, CDR1 is SQVTM and CDR2 is ANQGSEA. This CDR3 spans 14 amino acids. The ends lost 4 bases at V and 1 base at J; junction bases unmatched: 3. The CDR3 protein is CSVAGGTSNQPQHF. CDR3 in DNA: TGCAGCGTTGCAGGGGGCACGAGCAATCAGCCCCAGCATTTT. The complete variable domain, with remaining parts taken from reference TRBV29-1 and TRBJ1-5, reads SAVISQKPSRDICQRGTSLTIQCQVDSQVTMMFWYRQQPGQSLTLIATANQGSEATYESGFVIDKFPISRPNLTFSTLTVSNMSPEDSSIYLCSVAGGTSNQPQHFGDGTRLSIL.

This chain uses TRBV7-2 with TRBJ1-1; a possible D gene is TRBD1 (5 bases). The CDR3 contains 12 residues. The V and J ends lost 8 bases and 1 base respectively, with 8 bases between them. CDR1 and CDR2 (germline): SGHTA, FQGNSA. CDR3 loop: CASGGTNTEAFF. Written as DNA, the CDR3 is TGTGCCAGCGGCGGGACGAACACTGAAGCTTTCTTT. Combining the CDR3 with reference TRBV7-2 and TRBJ1-1 gives the whole variable domain GAGVSQSPSNKVTEKGKDVELRCDPISGHTALYWYRQSLGQGLEFLIYFQGNSAPDKSGLPSDRFSAERTGGSVSTLTIQRTQQEDSAVYLCASGGTNTEAFFGQGTRLTVV.

The genes are TRBV7-3 and TRBJ2-5; 12 bases are shared with TRBD2. The V segment lost 5 bases and the J segment 3 bases; nucleotides outside the gene matches: 10. The CDR3 runs to 17 residues. CDR1 is SGHTA and CDR2 is FQGTGA in the germline V gene. CDR3 region: CASSAQLTSGGKETQYF. Here the CDR3 DNA reads TGTGCCAGCAGCGCCCAACTGACTAGCGGGGGAAAAGAGACCCAGTACTTC.

This chain uses TRBV3-1 (or the pseudogene TRBV3-2) with TRBJ1-6; D is unclear. This CDR3 is built from 14 residues. Germline CDR1 reads LGHDT; CDR2 reads YNNKEL (reference sequence). V dropped 4 bases and J dropped 5 bases, with 9 bases sitting between them. The CDR3 reads CASSPRGNNSPLHF. DNA for the CDR3: TGTGCCAGCAGCCCCCGAGGGAATAATTCACCCCTCCACTTT.

V gene TRBV5-4 combines with J gene TRBJ2-1; TRBD2 agrees at 11 bases. The V and J ends lost 0 bases and 8 bases, in that order; junction bases with no gene match: 4. Germline lookup yields CDR1 SGHNT and CDR2 YYREEE (reference sequence). The CDR3 runs to 15 residues. The CDR3 loop is CASSLELAGVHEQFF. CDR3 nucleotide sequence: TGTGCCAGCAGCTTGGAACTAGCGGGAGTTCATGAGCAGTTCTTC.

CDR3 coding DNA: TGCAGTGCTAGTATTTACTCTGGAAACACCATATATTTT. Its translation: CSASIYSGNTIYF. The V gene is TRBV20-1, the J gene TRBJ1-3; D is unclear. The ends were cut back, 3 bases at V and 0 bases at J, with 6 bases in the middle. The germline V gene has CDR1 DFQATT and CDR2 SNEGSKA (reference sequence). This CDR3 is built from 13 residues.

This rearrangement joins TRBV4-2 to TRBJ2-5, with 9 nucleotides matching TRBD2. CDR1 is LGHNA and CDR2 is YNFKEQ in the germline V gene. V lost 2 bases, J lost 2 bases, and 12 bases stayed unmatched. CDR3 length equals 18 residues. The CDR3 sequence is CASSQKVAGARNQETQYF. For the CDR3, the DNA is TGTGCCAGCAGCCAAAAAGTAGCGGGGGCCCGGAATCAAGAGACCCAGTACTTC.

The rearrangement uses TRBV4-3 and TRBJ2-7; weak D call: TRBD2 (7 bases). This CDR3 is built from 15 residues. V was shortened by 1 base and J by 0 bases, with 10 bases between the two germline ends. From germline, CDR1 is LGHNA and CDR2 YSLEER. DNA of the CDR3: TGCGCCAGCAGCCAAGGCGGGGGCAGCTCCTACGAGCAGTACTTC. Protein sequence: CASSQGGGSSYEQYF.

V is TRBV28 and J is TRBJ2-5; D is possibly TRBD2 (7 bases). This CDR3 contains 15 residues. Germline V gene lookup returns CDR1 MDHEN and CDR2 SYDVKM. Trimming stripped 11 bases from V and 2 bases from J, with 21 bases between. The CDR3 reads CASGGGRGGQETQYF. CDR3 in DNA: TGTGCCTCTGGGGGGGGGCGCGGAGGTCAAGAGACCCAGTACTTC.

J is TRBJ1-2 and V is TRBV27, with unresolved D. Trimming removed 2 bases at V and 4 bases at J, with 8 bases between. This CDR3 spans 13 amino acids. CDR1 and CDR2 from the germline V gene are MNHEY and SMNVEV (reference sequence). The CDR3 is CASSLMGSYGYTF. CDR3 nucleotides: TGTGCCAGCAGTTTAATGGGGAGCTATGGCTACACCTTC.

The chain carries TRBV9 and TRBJ2-5; possibly TRBD1 for D (7 bases). The CDR3 totals 16 residues. V lost 2 bases and J 2 bases, leaving 16 bases between the germline ends. From germline, CDR1 is SGDLS and CDR2 YYNGEE. DNA for the CDR3: TGTGCCAGCAGCGTCGGAGGGGGCAGGCCGCAAGAGACCCAGTACTTC. Its translation is CASSVGGGRPQETQYF.

The V call is TRBV5-1, the J call TRBJ2-5, with 12 bases identical to TRBD2. The germline CDR1 and CDR2 sequences are SGHRS and YFSETQ. V lost 0 bases to trimming and J lost 2 bases; unmatched junction nucleotides: 5. The CDR3 spans 17 residues. CDR3 sequence: CASSLGTTSGGQETQYF. In DNA form, the CDR3 reads TGCGCCAGCAGCTTGGGCACAACTAGCGGGGGGCAAGAGACCCAGTACTTC.

The J gene is TRBJ2-7, the V gene TRBV24-1; 9 bases fit TRBD1. Germline CDR1 and CDR2: KGHDR and SFDVKD. J gave up 5 bases and V 3 bases, and 7 bases lay outside the gene matches. There are 15 residues in the CDR3. The CDR3 loop is CATSDGDRETHEQYF. Written as DNA, the CDR3 is TGTGCCACCAGTGATGGGGACAGGGAGACCCACGAGCAGTACTTC.

This chain uses TRBV2 with TRBJ1-1; no reliable D call. The CDR3 covers 11 residues. Germline assignment: CDR1 SNHLY and CDR2 FYNNEI. V dropped 5 bases and J dropped 1 base, with 2 bases sitting between them. DNA for the CDR3: TGTGCCAGCAGTCGGAACACTGAAGCTTTCTTT. This encodes CASSRNTEAFF.

A single count supports this clone. This rearrangement joins TRBV12-3 or TRBV12-4 to TRBJ1-1, with 8 bases identical to TRBD1. This CDR3 is 13 amino acids long. V was pared by 6 bases and J by 5 bases, with 5 bases of the junction left unmatched. In nucleotides, the CDR3 is TGTGCCAGCAGACTCGGACAGGGAACTGAAGCTTTCTTT. It translates to CASRLGQGTEAFF.

The chain uses TRBV7-3 and TRBJ2-3; TRBD2 agrees at 16 bases. The CDR3 spans 15 residues. Per germline, CDR1 SGHTA and CDR2 FQGTGA. J lost 6 bases, V lost 3 bases, and 0 bases had no gene match. The CDR3 coding sequence is TGTGCCAGCAGCTTGGGACTAGCGGGAGGGGATACGCAGTATTTT. Its translation is CASSLGLAGGDTQYF.